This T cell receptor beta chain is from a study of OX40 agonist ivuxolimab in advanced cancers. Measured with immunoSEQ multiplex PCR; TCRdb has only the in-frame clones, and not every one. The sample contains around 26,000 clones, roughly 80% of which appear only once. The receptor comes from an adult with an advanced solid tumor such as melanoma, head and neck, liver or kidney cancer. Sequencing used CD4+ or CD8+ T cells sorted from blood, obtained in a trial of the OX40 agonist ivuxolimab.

CDR3 nucleotides: TGTGCCAGCAGCTTAGGATTACATCCCCGGGCCGTATCCGCCTACGAGCAGTACTTC. Protein product: CASSLGLHPRAVSAYEQYF. V is TRBV13 and J is TRBJ2-7; the D is unclear. This CDR3 contains 19 residues. CDR1 is PRHDT, CDR2 FYEKMQ, per germline (reference sequence). V lost 0 bases, J lost 2 bases, and 23 bases lay in between.